One and the same sample provided the 25 T cell receptor beta chains below, sequenced in a study of T cell responses to AZD1222 COVID-19 vaccine listed by TCRdb under 2021. Preparation of the library involved the immunoSEQ multiplex PCR assay. This is the immuneACCESS table as TCRdb keeps it, with only in-frame sequences that have V and J called. A part of the clones is gone; compared with another copy, unresolved V genes explain less than half, and the rest is unexplained. The sample records about 35,000 clones, about 86% of which are singletons. Less than 7% of the sample is taken by the ten largest. In light of the paper, this sample's time point label describes: baseline before first vaccination. The input for sequencing was peripheral blood, taken on day 0 of AZD1222 vaccination. The receptor set was obtained from an adult in good health.

The chain has TRBV5-6 and TRBJ1-4, with D perhaps TRBD1 (6 bases). Germline V gene lookup returns CDR1 SGHDT and CDR2 YYEEEE. The CDR3 spans 13 residues. Trimming cost V 4 bases and J 7 bases, with 11 bases left between them. CDR3 protein: CASSQQGGEKLFF. Here the CDR3 DNA reads TGTGCCAGCAGCCAACAGGGAGGTGAAAAACTGTTTTTT.

V gene TRBV19 combines with J gene TRBJ2-7; D perhaps matches TRBD2 (5 bases). Per germline, CDR1 LNHDA and CDR2 SQIVND (reference sequence). CDR3 length: 13 amino acids. V was shortened by 5 bases and J by 5 bases, with 13 bases between the two germline ends. As DNA, the CDR3 is TGTGCCAGTAGTGTACGACCGGGAAACGAGCAGTACTTC. It encodes CASSVRPGNEQYF. The whole variable domain, filled in from reference TRBV19 and TRBJ2-7, reads DGGITQSPKYLFRKEGQNVTLSCEQNLNHDAMYWYRQDPGQGLRLIYYSQIVNDFQKGDIAEGYSVSREKKESFPLTVTSAQKNPTAFYLCASSVRPGNEQYFGPGTRLTVT.

The J gene is TRBJ1-2, the V gene TRBV9; D call uncertain. The CDR3 runs to 12 residues. The V gene lost 4 bases and the J gene lost 8 bases, with 12 bases spanning the gap. CDR1 and CDR2 from the germline V gene are SGDLS and YYNGEE. CDR3 sequence (DNA): TGTGCCAGCAGCAGGCAGTCCTCGGGCTACACCTTC. Translated: CASSRQSSGYTF.

This chain uses TRBV5-1 with TRBJ2-7, with D hard to call. CDR1 is SGHRS, CDR2 YFSETQ, per germline. Trimming took 0 bases from V and 3 from J, leaving 4 bases between them. The CDR3 length is 12 residues. CDR3 DNA: TGCGCCAGCAGCTTGGACAACTACGAGCAGTACTTC. Its translation: CASSLDNYEQYF.

This clone appeared a single time. The chain carries TRBV3-1 (or the pseudogene TRBV3-2) and TRBJ2-7; 14 bases align to TRBD2. V lost 4 bases, J lost 5 bases, and 13 bases stayed unmatched. Germline V gene data show CDR1 as LGHDT and CDR2 as YNNKEL (reference sequence). This CDR3 has 18 amino acids. CDR3 region: CASSPPGLAGASHDEQYF. CDR3 sequence (DNA): TGTGCCAGCAGCCCCCCGGGACTAGCGGGGGCCTCCCACGACGAGCAGTACTTC.

The chain combines TRBV14 with TRBJ1-1, with 7 bases identical to TRBD1. Trimming took 0 bases from V and 0 from J; bases not matched to a gene: 16. The germline V gene encodes CDR1 SGHDN and CDR2 FVKESK. The CDR3 covers 20 residues. As DNA, the CDR3 is TGTGCCAGCAGCCAAGACGCGATAGGATTTCCCGGGACAGTGAACACTGAAGCTTTCTTT. Translation gives CASSQDAIGFPGTVNTEAFF.

The chain employs TRBV19 and TRBJ2-1, with D possibly called TRBD1 or TRBD2 (5 bases each). Germline CDR1 LNHDA, CDR2 SQIVND (reference sequence). V was cut by 9 bases and J by 1 base, with 16 bases left in between. The CDR3 length is 15 residues. The CDR3 protein is CASKRFEGSYNEQFF. CDR3 nucleotides: TGTGCCAGCAAGAGGTTCGAGGGGTCCTACAATGAGCAGTTCTTC.

The chain uses TRBV9 and TRBJ2-1; tentative D call: TRBD2 (5 bases). This CDR3 region has 14 residues. V lost 3 bases, J lost 3 bases, and 10 bases lay in between. In germline, CDR1 is SGDLS, CDR2 YYNGEE. The CDR3 protein is CASSDREVYNEQFF. The CDR3 DNA reads TGTGCCAGCAGCGACCGGGAAGTCTACAATGAGCAGTTCTTC.

The rearrangement joins TRBV7-2 to TRBJ1-2; tentatively, D is TRBD1 (6 bases). Trimming took off 5 bases at V and 8 bases at J, with 21 bases between the two ends. This CDR3 region has 15 residues. The V gene's germline CDR1 is SGHTA and CDR2 FQGNSA. The CDR3 nucleotides are TGTGCCAGCAGCCATTACATCCCGGGGGCGAAAGGCTACACCTTC. Its translation: CASSHYIPGAKGYTF.

This clone was seen just once. The gene calls are TRBV19 and TRBJ1-5; unclear D gene. Germline lookup yields CDR1 LNHDA and CDR2 SQIVND (reference sequence). Trimming took off 4 bases at V and 0 bases at J, with 10 bases between the two ends. There are 15 residues in the CDR3. CDR3 in DNA: TGTGCCAGTAGTAATAGCAGTAATAGCAATCAGCCCCAGCATTTT. Its translation is CASSNSSNSNQPQHF.

The rearrangement links TRBV28 to TRBJ2-3; tentatively, D is TRBD1 (5 bases). Per germline, CDR1 MDHEN and CDR2 SYDVKM. The CDR3 consists of 14 residues. V lost 5 bases, J lost 4 bases, and 13 bases lay in between. CDR3 coding DNA: TGTGCCAGCAGTGTCCCCCAGGGCGCAGATACGCAGTATTTT. Translation gives CASSVPQGADTQYF.

The rearrangement links TRBV7-8 to TRBJ2-7, with D maybe TRBD1 (6 bases). CDR1 and CDR2 (germline): SGHVS, FQNEAQ. The CDR3 is 14 residues long. V lost 1 base, J lost 2 bases, and 9 bases lay in between. Here the CDR3 reads CASSLGGGAYEQYF. The CDR3 DNA is TGTGCCAGCAGCTTAGGAGGGGGAGCCTACGAGCAGTACTTC. Full variable domain (rest looked up from reference TRBV7-8 and TRBJ2-7): GAGVSQSPRYKVAKRGQDVALRCDPISGHVSLFWYQQALGQGPEFLTYFQNEAQLDKSGLPSDRFFAERPEGSVSTLKIQRTQQEDSAVYLCASSLGGGAYEQYFGPGTRLTVT.

This chain links TRBV28 with TRBJ2-1; no definite D call. Looked up from germline, CDR1 is MDHEN and CDR2 is SYDVKM. This CDR3 is built from 14 residues. V dropped 5 bases and J dropped 7 bases, with 15 bases sitting between them. The DNA for the CDR3 is TGTGCCAGCAGTCGCCCCCAGCCAATGAATGAGCAGTTCTTC. Its protein product is CASSRPQPMNEQFF.

The chain combines TRBV19 with TRBJ1-1; TRBD1 matches 7 bases. In germline, CDR1 is LNHDA, CDR2 SQIVND (reference sequence). The CDR3 has 15 residues. Unmatched junction bases numbered 9, after V lost 7 bases and J lost 1 base. This chain's CDR3 is CASTIGQDQNTEAFF. In DNA form, the CDR3 reads TGTGCCAGTACCATTGGACAGGACCAGAACACTGAAGCTTTCTTT.

The V gene is TRBV9, the J gene TRBJ2-1; 7 bases line up with TRBD2. Germline V gene data show CDR1 as SGDLS and CDR2 as YYNGEE. The trim removed 3 bases at V and 7 bases at J, leaving 10 bases unmatched. This CDR3 has 15 amino acids. CDR3 protein: CASSALLATGNEQFF. Written as DNA, the CDR3 is TGTGCCAGCAGCGCCTTACTAGCGACTGGGAATGAGCAGTTCTTC.

The J gene is TRBJ2-7, the V gene TRBV27, with a weak D call TRBD1 (7 bases). The CDR3 loop spans 15 amino acids. Trimming cost V 4 bases and J 3 bases, with 16 bases left between them. Germline V gene lookup returns CDR1 MNHEY and CDR2 SMNVEV (reference sequence). For the CDR3, the DNA is TGTGCCAGCAGTTCCCCCCGACAGGGACTCTACGAGCAGTACTTC. Its protein product is CASSSPRQGLYEQYF.

The chain joins TRBV27 to TRBJ1-3, with TRBD1 matching over 7 bases. This CDR3 has 16 residues. In germline, CDR1 is MNHEY, CDR2 SMNVEV (reference sequence). V shed 5 bases and J 4 bases; nucleotides not matched to a gene: 11. CDR3 protein: CASSRDSNLFGNTIYF. The CDR3 DNA is TGTGCCAGCAGTAGGGACAGTAATTTGTTCGGAAACACCATATATTTT.

V gene TRBV6-2 or TRBV6-3 combines with J gene TRBJ1-5; TRBD1 is a possible D gene (6 bases). Trimming stripped 4 bases from V and 2 bases from J, with 15 bases between. Germline assignment: CDR1 MNHEY and CDR2 SVGEGT. The CDR3 runs to 16 residues. The CDR3 reads CASSLYRVSGNQPQHF. CDR3 nucleotides: TGTGCCAGCAGTTTGTACAGGGTATCGGGCAATCAGCCCCAGCATTTT.

The chain is built from TRBV11-2 and TRBJ2-7; TRBD1 is a possible D gene (6 bases). There are 16 residues in the CDR3. V was pared by 1 base and J by 3 bases, with 16 bases between. Germline loops: CDR1 SGHAT, CDR2 FQNNGV. In nucleotides, the CDR3 is TGTGCCAGCAGCTTAGCAGGGGAGCTCCTGGGCTACGAGCAGTACTTC. This codes for CASSLAGELLGYEQYF. The whole variable domain, remainder taken from reference TRBV11-2 and TRBJ2-7, is EAGVAQSPRYKIIEKRQSVAFWCNPISGHATLYWYQQILGQGPKLLIQFQNNGVVDDSQLPKDRFSAERLKGVDSTLKIQPAKLEDSAVYLCASSLAGELLGYEQYFGPGTRLTVT.

This clone was counted only a few times. V gene TRBV9 combines with J gene TRBJ2-5, with D possibly TRBD2 on 5 matching bases. V shed 0 bases and J shed 5 bases, with 14 bases lying between them. CDR1 and CDR2 from the germline V gene are SGDLS and YYNGEE. This CDR3 has 15 residues. This CDR3 reads CASSVGLTRDETQYF. In nucleotides, the CDR3 is TGTGCCAGCAGCGTAGGGCTTACTAGAGACGAGACCCAGTACTTC.

The chain joins TRBV5-6 to TRBJ2-1; D uncertain. The CDR3 has 14 residues. V lost 4 bases and J lost 3, with 11 bases in between. Germline CDR1 SGHDT, CDR2 YYEEEE. CDR3 residues: CASSRDEDYNEQFF. The CDR3 coding sequence is TGTGCCAGCAGCCGCGACGAGGACTACAATGAGCAGTTCTTC.

The V and J genes are TRBV2 and TRBJ2-1; D ambiguous. This CDR3 is 13 amino acids long. Trimming removed 6 bases at V and 4 bases at J, with 10 bases between. CDR1 SNHLY and CDR2 FYNNEI come from the germline V gene. The CDR3 DNA follows: TGTGCCAGCAGCGCCCTGTCGTACAATGAGCAGTTCTTC. Translating it yields CASSALSYNEQFF.

The chain links TRBV5-1 to TRBJ2-1, with TRBD1 identical over 7 bases. The CDR3 has 14 amino acids. The trim removed 2 bases at V and 8 bases at J, leaving 7 bases unmatched. Germline V gene sequence: CDR1 SGHRS, CDR2 YFSETQ. CDR3 sequence reads: CASSLTTGADEQFF. The CDR3 DNA reads TGCGCCAGCAGCTTAACCACAGGGGCTGATGAGCAGTTCTTC.

This chain connects TRBV28 to TRBJ2-7; TRBD1 is a possible D gene (6 bases). Germline assignment: CDR1 MDHEN and CDR2 SYDVKM. The V end was cut by 6 bases, the J end by 9 bases, with 12 bases between. This CDR3 contains 11 residues. This CDR3 is CASRYRERQYF. CDR3 DNA: TGTGCCAGCAGGTACAGGGAGAGGCAGTACTTC.

The rearrangement links TRBV3-1 (or the pseudogene TRBV3-2) to TRBJ1-4, with TRBD1 identical over 10 bases. From germline, CDR1 is LGHDT and CDR2 YNNKEL (reference sequence). CDR3 size: 16 residues. V shed 4 bases, J shed 7 bases, and the junction held 9 bases outside the gene matches. CDR3 region: CASSLSGQGGVEKLFF. DNA for the CDR3: TGTGCCAGCAGCCTTTCAGGACAGGGGGGTGTTGAAAAACTGTTTTTT.